A selection of T cell receptor beta chains follows, all from one sample in a study of blood T cell repertoires in COVID-19. Clones were read by immunoSEQ multiplex PCR, and TCRdb kept only the in-frame ones, dropping some. Here the sample spans 85,000 or so clones, about nine tenths being singletons. Sequenced: peripheral blood. These receptor sequences come from a man in his forties or fifties with active or convalescent COVID-19. CDR3s include the opening cysteine and the closing phenylalanine or tryptophan. A D gene is named only where the DNA matches it firmly. Where a row states a size, it is once, few, many or the class of an expanded clone; other rows omit it.

clone size	D gene	V gene	J gene	CDR3 protein	CDR3 DNA
once	TRBD1	TRBV5-1	TRBJ1-2	CASSSETGFGANYGYTF	TGCGCCAGCAGCAGTGAGACAGGGTTTGGAGCTAACTATGGCTACACCTTC
once	.	TRBV11-2	TRBJ1-5	CASSSTESNQPQHF	TGTGCCAGCAGCTCGACAGAAAGCAATCAGCCCCAGCATTTT
.	TRBD2	TRBV7-2	TRBJ2-1	CASSLVASGSYNEQFF	TGTGCCAGCAGCTTAGTCGCTAGCGGGAGTTACAATGAGCAGTTCTTC
.	.	TRBV12-3/TRBV12-4	TRBJ2-1	CASSTINEQFF	TGTGCCAGCAGCACTATAAATGAGCAGTTCTTC
.	.	TRBV19	TRBJ1-2	CASRVERSYTF	TGTGCCAGTAGGGTGGAGCGGAGCTACACCTTC
.	.	TRBV30	TRBJ2-3	CAWSLRGTGTDTQYF	TGTGCCTGGAGTCTTCGTGGGACTGGTACAGATACGCAGTATTTT
.	.	TRBV19	TRBJ1-4	CASRTTGLNEKLFF	TGTGCCAGTAGGACGACAGGCCTTAATGAAAAACTGTTTTTT
once	TRBD2	TRBV11-2	TRBJ2-1	CASSLDLLTSGGAGDEQFF	TGTGCCAGCAGCTTAGATCTTCTCACTAGCGGGGGGGCCGGTGATGAGCAGTTCTTC
.	.	TRBV15	TRBJ2-5	CATSREGAALGTQYF	TGTGCCACCAGCAGAGAAGGGGCTGCTCTCGGGACCCAGTACTTC
.	.	TRBV19	TRBJ2-7	CASSIDQRTAYEQYF	TGTGCCAGTAGTATAGATCAAAGGACAGCTTACGAGCAGTACTTC
.	TRBD2	TRBV19	TRBJ2-1	CASSLAGVNEQFF	TGTGCCAGTAGCCTAGCGGGGGTGAATGAGCAGTTCTTC
.	TRBD2	TRBV5-1	TRBJ2-5	CASSLTVAGGTQETQYF	TGCGCCAGCAGCTTAACAGTAGCGGGAGGGACTCAAGAGACCCAGTACTTC
.	.	TRBV27	TRBJ1-4	CASSSRGPNEKLFF	TGTGCCAGCAGTTCCAGGGGACCTAATGAAAAACTGTTTTTT
.	.	TRBV27	TRBJ2-7	CASSLDGSFYEQYF	TGTGCCAGCAGTTTAGACGGGAGCTTCTACGAGCAGTACTTC
.	.	TRBV25-1	TRBJ2-7	CASSAGQGYEQYF	TGTGCCAGCAGTGCGGGACAAGGATACGAGCAGTACTTC
.	.	TRBV10-3	TRBJ2-3	CAIKEGQGTDTQYF	TGTGCCATCAAAGAGGGGCAGGGGACAGATACGCAGTATTTT
once	.	TRBV15	TRBJ1-3	CATSRGAGNTIYF	TGTGCCACCAGCAGAGGAGCTGGAAACACCATATATTTT
.	.	TRBV29-1	TRBJ1-5	CSVVGGGSNQPQHF	TGCAGCGTTGTGGGTGGAGGTAGCAATCAGCCCCAGCATTTT
.	TRBD1	TRBV11-3	TRBJ2-4	CASSLGLGQGGDIQYF	TGTGCCAGCAGCTTAGGACTGGGACAGGGAGGAGACATTCAGTACTTC
.	TRBD1	TRBV2	TRBJ1-3	CASNKNRGLNGNTIYF	TGTGCCAGCAATAAAAACAGGGGGCTTAATGGAAACACCATATATTTT
.	.	TRBV5-1	TRBJ2-6	CASSLVSGANVLTF	TGCGCCAGCAGCTTGGTATCTGGGGCCAACGTCCTGACTTTC
.	TRBD1	TRBV5-1	TRBJ2-2	CASSIRQGAATGELFF	TGCGCCAGCAGCATCAGACAGGGGGCCGCCACCGGGGAGCTGTTTTTT
.	.	TRBV6-5	TRBJ1-3	CASSSGISGNTIYF	TGTGCCAGCAGTTCAGGGATCTCTGGAAACACCATATATTTT
.	TRBD1	TRBV14	TRBJ2-3	CASSPQGAGAGGQYF	TGTGCCAGCAGCCCTCAGGGGGCCGGAGCGGGTGGGCAGTATTTT
once	TRBD2	TRBV4-1	TRBJ2-1	CASSQQGLAVDEQFF	TGCGCCAGCAGCCAACAGGGACTAGCGGTCGATGAGCAGTTCTTC
.	.	TRBV6-5	TRBJ1-1	CASTQKGGTEAFF	TGTGCCAGCACCCAAAAAGGGGGCACTGAAGCTTTCTTT
.	TRBD2	TRBV9	TRBJ2-3	CASSSRTSGSGNADTQYF	TGTGCCAGCAGCTCCCGGACTAGCGGGAGCGGGAACGCAGATACGCAGTATTTT
.	TRBD1	TRBV5-1	TRBJ2-7	CASSPTQGAYEQYF	TGCGCCAGCAGCCCAACCCAGGGGGCTTACGAGCAGTACTTC
.	TRBD1	TRBV7-2	TRBJ2-1	CASSFGTGGHNEQFF	TGTGCCAGCAGCTTCGGGACAGGGGGCCATAATGAGCAGTTCTTC
.	.	TRBV4-1	TRBJ2-7	CASSQGPTAGRTYEQYF	TGCGCCAGCAGCCAAGGCCCCACAGCGGGCCGGACCTACGAGCAGTACTTC
.	TRBD1	TRBV5-1	TRBJ1-2	CASSQLGQARGYTF	TGCGCCAGCAGCCAGCTCGGACAGGCGAGGGGCTACACCTTC
.	TRBD1	TRBV29-1	TRBJ1-5	CSAGQGVGQPQHF	TGCAGCGCGGGACAGGGAGTGGGTCAGCCCCAGCATTTT
.	TRBD1	TRBV7-8	TRBJ1-5	CASSWDRANQPQHF	TGTGCCAGCAGCTGGGACAGAGCAAATCAGCCCCAGCATTTT
.	TRBD1	TRBV7-8	TRBJ1-2	CASSLQTGGGGYTF	TGTGCCAGCAGCTTGCAGACAGGGGGCGGTGGCTACACCTTC
.	TRBD2	TRBV10-3	TRBJ2-1	CAISRTSGGIENEQFF	TGTGCCATCAGTCGGACTAGCGGGGGGATAGAAAATGAGCAGTTCTTC
.	.	TRBV5-5	TRBJ1-2	CASSVNRETYGYTF	TGTGCCAGCAGCGTAAACAGGGAAACTTATGGCTACACCTTC
.	.	TRBV6-5	TRBJ2-7	CAVGSWGQNEQYF	TGTGCCGTAGGGTCCTGGGGGCAAAACGAGCAGTACTTC
.	.	TRBV5-6	TRBJ2-7	CASSSAWRGSYEQYF	TGTGCCAGCAGCTCGGCGTGGAGGGGCTCCTACGAGCAGTACTTC
once	.	TRBV4-2	TRBJ1-4	CASSQDQGREKLFF	TGTGCCAGCAGCCAAGATCAGGGCCGGGAAAAACTGTTTTTT
.	.	TRBV5-4	TRBJ1-1	CASSTQGNTEAFF	TGTGCCAGCAGCACCCAGGGGAACACTGAAGCTTTCTTT
.	.	TRBV6-2/TRBV6-3	TRBJ1-2	CASSPSGRALGYTF	TGTGCCAGCAGCCCATCCGGGAGGGCCCTAGGCTACACCTTC
.	TRBD1	TRBV7-2	TRBJ2-7	CASRRTGSSYEQYF	TGTGCCAGCAGACGGACAGGGTCCTCCTACGAGCAGTACTTC
.	TRBD1	TRBV10-2	TRBJ2-3	CASRTGGRAGADTQYF	TGCGCCAGCAGGACAGGGGGCCGGGCCGGTGCAGATACGCAGTATTTT
.	TRBD1	TRBV18	TRBJ2-3	CASSPGQGTADTQYF	TGTGCCAGCTCCCCGGGACAGGGAACGGCAGATACGCAGTATTTT
.	.	TRBV6-1	TRBJ2-4	CASSDPLSLAIQYF	TGTGCCAGCAGTGACCCCCTCTCCCTGGCCATTCAGTACTTC